The clone carrying this TCR beta chain was counted at least ten times. Its specificity is unknown. The data originate from a study of T cells in Graves' hyperthyroidism and ophthalmopathy. Researchers took RNA transcripts and amplified the TCR beta CDR3 regions from them. First-round RT-PCR with HTBI primers amplified the TCR CDR3 region. TCRdb itself ran the multiplex PCR reads through MiXCR, one entry per CDR3 protein. The top ten hold roughly 15% of the sample, which has around 250,000 distinct CDR3 sequences, roughly 14% seen once. Hyperthyroidism had been newly diagnosed in patients aged 18 to 65, and its duration was under 2 months. Findings of the study overall: Most thyroid clonotypes expanded above 0.001 were also detected in blood.

The V end was cut by 0 bases, the J end by 0 bases, with 5 bases between. The CDR3 has 14 residues. Germline V gene sequence: CDR1 LGHDT, CDR2 YNNKEL (reference sequence). The sequenced sample was blood. The chain carries TRBV3-1 and TRBJ2-5; no definite D call. The receptor's source is a woman between 40 and 50 years old with Graves' hyperthyroidism that later progressed to Graves' ophthalmopathy. The CDR3 DNA is TGTGCCAGCAGCCAAGACCTGAACCAAGAGACCCAGTACTTC. Translation gives CASSQDLNQETQYF.